A single sample gave rise to the 12 T cell receptor beta chains below, sequenced in a study of OX40 agonist ivuxolimab in advanced cancers. Libraries were made using the immunoSEQ multiplex PCR assay. Sourced from immuneACCESS, this table was stored by TCRdb with only in-frame sequences that have V and J called. A share of the clones is absent; for the studies checked, an unresolved V gene accounts for under half, and the remainder has no known explanation. A total of about 96,000 clones appear in this sample, roughly 80% of them only once. The ten largest clones add up to under 6.5% of the sample. The starting material was CD4+ or CD8+ T cells sorted from blood, obtained in a trial of the OX40 agonist ivuxolimab. All receptors derive from an adult with an advanced solid tumor such as melanoma, head and neck, liver or kidney cancer.

The genes are TRBV7-9 and TRBJ2-7; D is possibly TRBD2 (5 bases). V was shortened by 1 base and J by 2 bases, with 12 bases between the two germline ends. The CDR3 runs to 15 residues. CDR1 SEHNR and CDR2 FQNEAQ come from the germline V gene (reference sequence). CDR3: CASSLGPGSPYEQYF. The DNA for the CDR3 is TGTGCCAGCAGCTTAGGACCGGGATCACCCTACGAGCAGTACTTC.

In its sample, this clone was seen a few times. The chain links TRBV4-2 to TRBJ1-3, with D uncertain. The V end lost 0 bases, the J end lost 1 base, and 7 bases lay between the germline ends. CDR3 length: 15 residues. CDR1 is LGHNA, CDR2 YNFKEQ, per germline. The CDR3 protein is CASSQEPGSGNTIYF. The CDR3 region has the DNA TGTGCCAGCAGCCAAGAACCGGGGTCTGGAAACACCATATATTTT.

V usage is TRBV4-2 and J usage is TRBJ2-7, with 12 bases that match TRBD2. The germline V gene has CDR1 LGHNA and CDR2 YNFKEQ. This CDR3 comprises 16 residues. V shed 3 bases, J shed 0 bases, and the junction held 3 bases outside the gene matches. CDR3 nucleotides: TGTGCCAGCAGCCACGGACTAGCGGGAAACTCCTACGAGCAGTACTTC. As protein: CASSHGLAGNSYEQYF.

The chain recombines TRBV4-3 with TRBJ2-3; 9 bases are shared with TRBD2. Per germline, CDR1 LGHNA and CDR2 YSLEER. The CDR3 totals 16 residues. V lost 3 bases and J lost 3; bases outside the gene matches: 7. CDR3 loop: CASSQYVAGVTDTQYF. The CDR3 bases are TGCGCCAGCAGCCAGTACGTAGCGGGGGTGACAGATACGCAGTATTTT.

V is TRBV19 and J is TRBJ1-2; unclear D gene. The CDR3 has 13 amino acids. Germline assignment: CDR1 LNHDA and CDR2 SQIVND (reference sequence). Trimming removed 5 bases at V and 3 bases at J, with 10 bases between. The CDR3 bases are TGTGCCAGTAGTTTCTCTTTGGACTATGGCTACACCTTC. Protein product: CASSFSLDYGYTF.

The chain couples TRBV27 to TRBJ2-7; the D is unclear. V dropped 2 bases and J dropped 3 bases, with 14 bases sitting between them. The CDR3 is 15 residues long. The germline CDR1 and CDR2 sequences are MNHEY and SMNVEV (reference sequence). The CDR3: CASSLNGRNSYEQYF. In nucleotides, the CDR3 is TGTGCCAGCAGTTTAAACGGCAGGAACAGCTACGAGCAGTACTTC.

The rearrangement links TRBV4-2 to TRBJ1-3; 8 nucleotides match TRBD1. The CDR3 contains 17 residues. The V and J ends lost 5 bases and 0 bases, in that order; junction bases with no gene match: 9. Germline V gives CDR1 LGHNA, CDR2 YNFKEQ. CDR3 in DNA: TGTGCCAGCAGCTATCTCCTGGGACAGGACTCTGGAAACACCATATATTTT. Translating it yields CASSYLLGQDSGNTIYF.

This clone was observed a few times. The chain combines TRBV5-6 with TRBJ2-7; no firm D call. V was shortened by 3 bases and J by 6 bases, with 10 bases between the two germline ends. The CDR3 length is 12 residues. Germline loops: CDR1 SGHDT, CDR2 YYEEEE. The CDR3 spells CASSSLEGEQYF. DNA of the CDR3: TGTGCCAGCAGCTCCTTGGAAGGCGAGCAGTACTTC.

This chain uses TRBV7-2 with TRBJ2-7; D might be TRBD2 (6 bases). Germline V gene sequence: CDR1 SGHTA, CDR2 FQGNSA. Trimming shortened V by 4 bases and J by 0 bases, and 16 bases separated the two germline ends. The CDR3 contains 16 residues. This chain's CDR3 is CASSSGVGSSSYEQYF. The CDR3 region has the DNA TGTGCCAGCAGCTCGGGGGTAGGATCGAGCTCCTACGAGCAGTACTTC.

The CDR3 reads CASSSGLAPFLQFF. CDR3 nucleotides: TGTGCCAGCAGCTCGGGACTAGCACCTTTCTTGCAGTTCTTC. The J gene is TRBJ2-1, the V gene TRBV5-4, with 9 bases lining up with TRBD2. Germline CDR1 and CDR2: SGHNT and YYREEE (reference sequence). Trimming removed 3 bases from V and 12 bases from J; junction bases left unmatched: 10. The CDR3 has 14 residues.

The rearrangement joins TRBV30 to TRBJ1-4; D may be TRBD1 (6 bases). From germline, CDR1 is GTSNPN and CDR2 SVGIG (reference sequence). Trimming shortened V by 2 bases and J by 3 bases, and 10 bases separated the two germline ends. The CDR3 has 14 amino acids. CDR3 in amino acids: CAWSRQGPNEKLFF. CDR3 sequence (DNA): TGTGCCTGGAGTCGGCAGGGGCCTAATGAAAAACTGTTTTTT.

This clone was detected only once. This chain links TRBV9 with TRBJ2-2; 9 bases map to TRBD1. The junction had 9 bases not matched to a gene; V was cut back by 2 bases and J by 4 bases. Germline V gene lookup returns CDR1 SGDLS and CDR2 YYNGEE. CDR3 length: 17 residues. The CDR3 reads CASSVLQGAGGTGELFF. The CDR3 nucleotides are TGTGCCAGCAGCGTCCTACAGGGGGCAGGGGGCACCGGGGAGCTGTTTTTT.